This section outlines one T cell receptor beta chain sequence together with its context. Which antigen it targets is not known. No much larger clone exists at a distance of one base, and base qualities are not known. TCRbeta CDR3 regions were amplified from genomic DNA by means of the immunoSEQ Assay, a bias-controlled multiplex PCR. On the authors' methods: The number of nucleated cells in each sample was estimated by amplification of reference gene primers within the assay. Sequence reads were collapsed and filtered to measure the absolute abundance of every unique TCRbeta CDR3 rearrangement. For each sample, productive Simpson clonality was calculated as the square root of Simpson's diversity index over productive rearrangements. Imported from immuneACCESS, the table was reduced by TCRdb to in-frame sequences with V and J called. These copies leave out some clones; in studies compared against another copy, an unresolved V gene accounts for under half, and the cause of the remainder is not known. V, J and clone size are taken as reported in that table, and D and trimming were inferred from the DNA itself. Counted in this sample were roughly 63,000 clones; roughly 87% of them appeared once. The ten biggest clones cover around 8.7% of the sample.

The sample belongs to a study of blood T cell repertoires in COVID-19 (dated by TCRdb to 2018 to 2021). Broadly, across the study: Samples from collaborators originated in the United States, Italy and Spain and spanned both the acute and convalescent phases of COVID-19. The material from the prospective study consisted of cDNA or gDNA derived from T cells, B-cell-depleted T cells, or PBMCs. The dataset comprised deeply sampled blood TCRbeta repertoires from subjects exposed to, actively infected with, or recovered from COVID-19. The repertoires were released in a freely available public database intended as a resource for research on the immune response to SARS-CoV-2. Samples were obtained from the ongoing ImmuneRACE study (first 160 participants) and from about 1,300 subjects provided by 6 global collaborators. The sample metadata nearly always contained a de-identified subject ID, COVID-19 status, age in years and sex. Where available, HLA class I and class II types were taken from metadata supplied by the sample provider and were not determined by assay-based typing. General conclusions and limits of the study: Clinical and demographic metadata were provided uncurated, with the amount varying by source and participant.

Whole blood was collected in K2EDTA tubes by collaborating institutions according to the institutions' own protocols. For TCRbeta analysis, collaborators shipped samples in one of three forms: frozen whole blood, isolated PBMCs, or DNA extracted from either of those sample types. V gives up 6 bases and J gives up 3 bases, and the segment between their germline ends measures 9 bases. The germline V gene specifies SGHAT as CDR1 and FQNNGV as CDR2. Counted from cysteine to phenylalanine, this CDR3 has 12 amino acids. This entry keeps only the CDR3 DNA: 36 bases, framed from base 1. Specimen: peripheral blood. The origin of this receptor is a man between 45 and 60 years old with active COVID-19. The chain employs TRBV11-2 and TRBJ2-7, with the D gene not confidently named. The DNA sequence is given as TGTGCCAGCAGTCGACTGATCTACGAGCAGTACTTC. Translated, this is CASSRLIYEQYF. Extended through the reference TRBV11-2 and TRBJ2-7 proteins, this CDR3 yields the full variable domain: EAGVAQSPRYKIIEKRQSVAFWCNPISGHATLYWYQQILGQGPKLLIQFQNNGVVDDSQLPKDRFSAERLKGVDSTLKIQPAKLEDSAVYLCASSRLIYEQYFGPGTRLTVT.